This T cell receptor (beta chain) was identified during a study of T-cell memory formation after mild COVID-19. The overall study: TCR clusters largely stayed donor specific.

Trimming at V came to 0 bases and at J to 2 bases, leaving 8 bases not matched to a gene. Germline CDR1 reads LGHNA; CDR2 reads YSLEER. The CDR3 is 17 residues long. Study observations and caveats: Clones contracting over day 15 to 85 were CD4/CD8 balanced, with later expanders leaning CD4+.

Amplification by 5'RACE using constant-segment primers produced TCR alpha and TCR beta cDNA libraries that carried sample barcodes and UMIs. TCRdb itself ran the 5' RACE reads through MiXCR, one entry per CDR3 protein. The sample lists 200,000 to 300,000 distinct CDR3 sequences; approximately 15% were seen once. This clonotype was seen a few times. Its antigen is undetermined. V is TRBV4-3 and J is TRBJ1-2; 8 positions agree with TRBD1. This TCR was sampled from a man aged 18 to 30 who had mild COVID-19 (a few samples of this study predate the infection). Cell type and time point are not known. Material for sequencing was PBMCs or a T cell subset sorted from them (not recorded which). CDR3 amino acids: CASSQEVRTGPNYGYTF. CDR3 in DNA: TGCGCCAGCAGCCAAGAGGTCAGGACAGGGCCGAACTATGGCTACACCTTC.